A selection of T cell receptor beta chains follows, all from one sample in a study of vaccination and CD4 T cells after COVID-19. For these TCRs, the target antigens are not known. TCRdb independently ran MiXCR on the PCR reads; one entry per CDR3 protein. This table holds under 20,000 distinct CDR3 sequences, about three quarters found once. Sample: CD4+ T cells from blood, cultured in vitro, taken after SARS-CoV-2 vaccination. The receptors shown here come from a human donor who received a COVID-19 vaccine. CDR3s include the opening cysteine and the closing phenylalanine or tryptophan. The order of the fields is D gene, clone size, V gene, J gene, CDR3 protein, CDR3 DNA. The D gene is left open where the match is weak. Expanded clones get a size class; other rows say once, few or many, or leave the size out.

TRBD1,NA,TRBV20-1,TRBJ1-2,CSARDRDRNGYTF,TGCAGTGCTAGAGATAGGGACAGAAATGGCTACACCTTC
TRBD1,few,TRBV20-1,TRBJ1-1,CSANRGGNTEAFF,TGCAGTGCGAACAGGGGTGGGAACACTGAAGCTTTCTTT
NA,once,TRBV7-2,TRBJ1-2,CASNRLGSLNGYTF,TGTGCCAGCAACCGACTTGGGTCCCTAAATGGCTACACCTTC
NA,NA,TRBV7-9,TRBJ2-7,CASSLAGTYSYEQYF,TGTGCCAGCAGCTTAGCAGGGACATACTCCTACGAGCAGTACTTC
TRBD1,NA,TRBV5-4,TRBJ1-2,CASSWTGRGGYTF,TGTGCCAGCAGCTGGACAGGGCGCGGGGGCTACACCTTC
TRBD2,NA,TRBV5-1,TRBJ2-7,CASSFGGDYEQYF,TGCGCCAGCAGCTTTGGGGGGGACTACGAGCAGTACTTC
TRBD2,NA,TRBV12-3/TRBV12-4,TRBJ2-3,CASRDFSGGYTDTQYF,TGTGCCAGCAGGGATTTTAGCGGGGGGTACACAGATACGCAGTATTTT
NA,few,TRBV20-1,TRBJ1-2,CSARDPSNPAANYGYTF,TGCAGTGCTAGAGATCCTTCGAACCCCGCGGCGAACTATGGCTACACCTTC
TRBD2,few,TRBV15,TRBJ2-5,CATSRDRLAGRQETQYF,TGTGCCACCAGCAGAGATAGGCTAGCGGGGCGCCAAGAGACCCAGTACTTC
TRBD1,NA,TRBV19,TRBJ1-5,CASSINRGQNGQPQHF,TGTGCCAGTAGTATTAACAGGGGGCAAAATGGACAGCCCCAGCATTTT
TRBD1,NA,TRBV20-1,TRBJ1-4,CSASGTANEKLFF,TGCAGTGCTTCCGGGACAGCTAATGAAAAACTGTTTTTT
NA,NA,TRBV20-1,TRBJ1-1,CSAPGTDGYTEAFF,TGCAGTGCCCCCGGGACGGACGGCTACACTGAAGCTTTCTTT
NA,NA,TRBV24-1,TRBJ2-7,CATSDGYPGGEQYF,TGTGCCACCAGTGATGGTTATCCCGGGGGCGAGCAGTACTTC
NA,NA,TRBV30,TRBJ2-7,CAWSWGRGTYEQYF,TGTGCCTGGAGTTGGGGCAGGGGAACCTACGAGCAGTACTTC
NA,once,TRBV7-9,TRBJ2-1,CASSLDSGYEQFF,TGTGCCAGCAGCTTAGACTCGGGGTATGAGCAGTTCTTC
TRBD1,NA,TRBV5-1,TRBJ2-2,CASSLGQGGTGELFF,TGCGCCAGCAGCCTTGGACAGGGGGGAACCGGGGAGCTGTTTTTT
TRBD2,few,TRBV20-1,TRBJ2-5,CSAPTAGGRETQYF,TGCAGTGCACCGACGGCGGGGGGTCGGGAGACCCAGTACTTC
NA,NA,TRBV5-1,TRBJ2-2,CASSLARGNTGELFF,TGCGCCAGCAGCTTGGCCAGAGGAAACACCGGGGAGCTGTTTTTT
TRBD1,NA,TRBV6-2/TRBV6-3,TRBJ2-5,CASRREGQAQETQYF,TGTGCCAGCAGGCGCGAGGGACAGGCACAAGAGACCCAGTACTTC
NA,NA,TRBV20-1,TRBJ1-5,CSAMGTQGQPQHF,TGCAGTGCAATGGGGACCCAGGGTCAGCCCCAGCATTTT
NA,NA,TRBV19,TRBJ2-2,CASCGTANTGELFF,TGTGCCAGTTGTGGGACGGCGAACACCGGGGAGCTGTTTTTT
NA,NA,TRBV5-1,TRBJ1-2,CASSLVSGAGGYGYTF,TGCGCCAGCAGCTTGGTTTCGGGGGCAGGAGGATATGGCTACACCTTC
TRBD2,NA,TRBV24-1,TRBJ2-1,CATSPTSGGPSSYNEQFF,TGTGCCACCAGTCCCACTAGCGGGGGGCCGAGCTCCTACAATGAGCAGTTCTTC
NA,once,TRBV2,TRBJ1-2,CASSEILRNYGYTF,TGTGCCAGCAGTGAGATTCTGCGAAACTATGGCTACACCTTC
NA,NA,TRBV2,TRBJ1-1,CASRTQGNTEAFF,TGTGCCAGCAGGACGCAGGGGAACACTGAAGCTTTCTTT
TRBD1,NA,TRBV6-1,TRBJ2-5,CASSGTGQETQYF,TGTGCCAGCAGTGGGACAGGCCAAGAGACCCAGTACTTC
TRBD2,NA,TRBV25-1,TRBJ2-5,CASSESGGSFRETQYF,TGTGCCAGCAGTGAGAGCGGGGGGTCCTTTAGAGAGACCCAGTACTTC
TRBD1,NA,TRBV27,TRBJ1-2,CASSVAGTGDYGYTF,TGTGCCAGCAGTGTCGCCGGGACAGGCGACTATGGCTACACCTTC
TRBD1,NA,TRBV20-1,TRBJ1-6,CSARDDYRDRVSPLHF,TGCAGTGCTAGAGATGATTACCGGGACAGGGTTTCACCCCTCCACTTT
NA,few,TRBV19,TRBJ1-3,CATGSAGPGNTIYF,TGTGCCACTGGAAGTGCAGGGCCTGGAAACACCATATATTTT
NA,NA,TRBV20-1,TRBJ1-2,CSASRQAATYYGYTF,TGCAGTGCTAGTCGACAGGCAGCCACCTACTATGGCTACACCTTC
NA,NA,TRBV6-1,TRBJ2-6,CASTKTAYSGANVLTF,TGTGCCAGCACAAAAACAGCGTACTCTGGGGCCAACGTCCTGACTTTC
NA,NA,TRBV30,TRBJ1-3,CAWSVRDHSGNTIYF,TGTGCCTGGAGTGTTCGAGATCACTCTGGAAACACCATATATTTT
NA,NA,TRBV20-1,TRBJ2-2,CSALEPAGELFF,TGCAGTGCTCTCGAGCCGGCCGGGGAGCTGTTTTTT
TRBD2,NA,TRBV20-1,TRBJ2-3,CSARETSGGVTDTQYF,TGCAGTGCTAGAGAGACTAGCGGGGGCGTCACAGATACGCAGTATTTT
NA,NA,TRBV24-1,TRBJ1-2,CATSDLFGSSGYTF,TGTGCCACCAGTGATTTGTTCGGATCATCTGGCTACACCTTC
TRBD1,NA,TRBV2,TRBJ1-6,CASHRGRVGNSPLHF,TGTGCCAGCCACAGGGGGCGCGTGGGTAATTCACCCCTCCACTTT
NA,NA,TRBV6-1,TRBJ2-2,CASSGRTNTGELFF,TGTGCCAGTTCGGGACGTACGAACACCGGGGAGCTGTTTTTT
NA,NA,TRBV6-5,TRBJ1-2,CASSYSTGPLNYGYTF,TGTGCCAGCAGTTACTCTACAGGGCCCCTTAACTATGGCTACACCTTC
NA,NA,TRBV19,TRBJ2-3,CASSTTRSDTQYF,TGTGCCAGTAGTACGACTAGGTCAGATACGCAGTATTTT
NA,NA,TRBV21-1,TRBJ1-1,CASSKAADSMNTEAFF,TGTGCCAGCAGCAAAGCTGCGGACAGTATGAACACTGAAGCTTTCTTT
NA,few,TRBV6-5,TRBJ1-3,CASSYSPSGNTIYF,TGTGCCAGCAGTTACTCCCCATCTGGAAACACCATATATTTT
NA,NA,TRBV12-3/TRBV12-4,TRBJ1-6,CASSRTGHRSSYNSPLHF,TGTGCCAGCAGCCGCACGGGACACCGGAGCTCCTATAATTCACCCCTCCACTTT